This T cell receptor beta chain was profiled in a study of blood T cells in healthy people across ages (dated by TCRdb to about 2015). Background for the entire study: Template switching captured roughly one uniquely barcoded TCR beta cDNA molecule per two T cells in model experiments. For two donors (one aged 18 to 30 and one aged 80 or older), the study analyzed two additional independent replicas of 1 million unique cDNA reads from the same blood draw. The donors were divided into four age groups: young (average 16 years), middle-aged (over 35), aged (approximately 62) and long-lived (around 87). To track age-related changes in TCR beta repertoire diversity, the study relied on deep sequencing normalized with unique cDNA molecular identifiers. To avoid experimental bias, donors of different ages were distributed randomly across sequencing lanes. Study-wide conclusions, independent of this receptor: As age increased, observed TCR beta diversity per million T cells dropped in a roughly linear way, and a significant reduction was already evident by age roughly 40. Observed TCR beta diversity correlated strongly with the percentage of naive T cells measured by flow cytometry. Because the CMV infection status of the donors was unknown, age-related changes in expanded clonotypes may potentially have been confounded. Compared with the aged group, the long-lived group had more naive CD4+ T cells, fewer expanded clones and increased TCR diversity, suggesting age selection. Conclusive comparison of naive and antigen-experienced compartments was prevented by the profiling of bulk unsorted PBMCs. Estimates of total diversity from one million sequenced T cells were regarded as lower bounds and underestimates.

Donors were 30 to 45 systemically healthy Caucasian individuals from Russia aged roughly 6 to 90 years. Each donor gave ten milliliters of peripheral blood, collected into EDTA-treated Vacutainer tubes. Ficoll-Paque density-gradient centrifugation was used to isolate PBMCs, with at least 7 million per sample. Total RNA was extracted from PBMCs with Trizol reagent, with at least 5 micrograms obtained per sample. For every donor, an aliquot of PBMCs went through flow cytometry to measure the percentages of naive CD45RAhigh/CD27high T cells. Libraries were built with 5' RACE. The run used an Illumina HiSeq 2500. The second PCR ran for roughly 7 to 11 cycles and used a J-beta primer mix along with a sample-barcoded 5' primer. A unique molecular identifier was introduced onto each TCR beta cDNA molecule by a template-switch 5' adaptor carrying 12 random nucleotides. Each sample yielded at least 2.5 million CDR3-containing paired-end reads. First-strand cDNA was synthesized from all RNA with the Mint cDNA synthesis kit, primed by a TRBC-specific oligonucleotide. Following uracil-DNA glycosylase treatment, a first 18-cycle PCR with universal primers M1SS and BC2_uni_R was performed on all cDNA. Per the original workflow: Each sample was normalized by randomly selecting 1 million high-quality reads, each carrying a distinct molecular identifier. Reads sharing molecular identifiers were discarded rather than binned into consensus sequences. CDR3 identification, clonotype clustering and error correction used MiTCR with a Q25 quality threshold and the strictest error-elimination algorithm. A nonparametric unseen species model with Euler transformation was used to estimate lower-bound total TCR beta diversity. The raw public data were reprocessed by TCRdb itself: fastp quality trimming at Q25, MiXCR clonotype calling, in-frame beta chains only. Under each unique CDR3 protein, matching rows form one entry showing the most common genes and DNA. Clone size and V and J calls follow TCRdb, not the original study. In all, the sample holds about 680,000 distinct CDR3 sequences, and around half of those were seen once. The top ten hold 25% to 35% of the sample.

V is pared back by 5 bases and J by 3 bases, with 12 bases lying between the germline termini. The CDR3 measures 13 amino acids from cysteine to phenylalanine. Here the CDR3 DNA is all that survives: 39 bases in frame from base 1. CDR1 and CDR2 were assigned from the germline V gene as SGHDT and YYEEEE. With regard to this clonotype: The specificity of this receptor is unknown. Qualities for individual bases were not recorded, and no much larger clone is one base off.

The clonotype originates from a woman aged 55-69 years in good health. The sequenced sample consisted of blood. The chain joins TRBV5-6 to TRBJ2-7, with TRBD2 tentatively as D gene (5 bases match). The sequenced DNA is TGTGCCAGCAGGGCGGGCTACTACTACGAGCAGTACTTC. It codes for CASRAGYYYEQYF.